This T cell receptor beta chain was sequenced during a study of T cell repertoires in cytomegalovirus infection. Study at large: Matching HLA type and CMV infection were both indicated by public TCR beta signatures.

A single record per CDR3 protein comes from TCRdb applying MiXCR to the reads. This sample has approximately 700,000 distinct CDR3 sequences, with about 40% found just once. The source material was PBMCs. This receptor was taken from a human donor in good health (CMV status not recorded). Some clones in this sample may be carry-over from other donors' samples.

CDR3 sequence: CASSQVQTTEAFF. The CDR3 nucleotides read TGCGCCAGCAGCCAAGTACAGACCACTGAAGCTTTCTTT. The chain employs TRBV4-1 and TRBJ1-1; D gene ambiguous. From germline, CDR1 is MGHRA and CDR2 YSYEKL. The CDR3 covers 13 residues. V was pared by 1 base and J by 4 bases, with 7 bases between.